This record concerns one T cell receptor beta chain sequence. Its antigen is currently unknown. These data belong to a study of radiotherapy plus CTLA-4 blockade in lung cancer. Across the whole study: The study recorded objective responses in 15% to 20% of patients and disease control in about 31%. Overall study results and limits: Alongside interferon-beta, early blood T cell clone dynamics were reportedly the best predictor of response. In blood, TCR clones derived from the tumor expanded after radiotherapy plus ipilimumab.

CTLA-4 blockade using ipilimumab, together with focal radiation, was received by patients with chemo-refractory metastatic non-small-cell lung cancer. Sequenced by immunoSEQ multiplex PCR; TCRdb stores in-frame clones only, minus some. The sample yields about 59,000 clones, less than 75% seen once. CDR3 size: 15 residues. V lost 4 bases to trimming and J lost 2 bases; unmatched junction nucleotides: 1. CDR1 SGHDT and CDR2 YYEEEE come from the germline V gene. The chain carries TRBV5-6 and TRBJ2-3; 13 bases map to TRBD2. The sample was peripheral blood, taken from a patient treated with radiotherapy plus ipilimumab. This clonotype was sampled from a human donor with non-small cell lung cancer whose response to radiotherapy plus ipilimumab could not be evaluated. In DNA, the CDR3 is TGTGCCAGCAGCGGACTAGCGGGGGACACAGATACGCAGTATTTT. As protein: CASSGLAGDTDTQYF.